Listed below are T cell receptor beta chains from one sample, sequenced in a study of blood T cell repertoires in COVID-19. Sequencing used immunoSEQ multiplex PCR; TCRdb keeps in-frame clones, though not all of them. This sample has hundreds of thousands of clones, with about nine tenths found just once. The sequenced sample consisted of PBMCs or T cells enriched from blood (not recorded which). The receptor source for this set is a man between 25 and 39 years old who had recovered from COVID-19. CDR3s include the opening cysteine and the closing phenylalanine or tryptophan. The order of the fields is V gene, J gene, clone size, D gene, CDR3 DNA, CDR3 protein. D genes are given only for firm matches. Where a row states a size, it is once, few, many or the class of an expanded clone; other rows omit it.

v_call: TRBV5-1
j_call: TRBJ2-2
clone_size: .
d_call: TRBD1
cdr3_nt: TGCGCCAGCAGCCCCGATGGACAGGGGGTATGGAACACCGGGGAGCTGTTTTTT
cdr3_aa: CASSPDGQGVWNTGELFF

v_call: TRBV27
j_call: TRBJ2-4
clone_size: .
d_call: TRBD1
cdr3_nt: TGTGCCAGCAGAACGGACAGGGAGGCCAAAAACATTCAGTACTTC
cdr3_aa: CASRTDREAKNIQYF

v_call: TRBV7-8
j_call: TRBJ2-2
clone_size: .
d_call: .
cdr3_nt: TGTGCCAGCAGCTACCGTAGCAGGATGCGGGACAGAACGAACACCGGGGAGCTGTTTTTT
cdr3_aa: CASSYRSRMRDRTNTGELFF

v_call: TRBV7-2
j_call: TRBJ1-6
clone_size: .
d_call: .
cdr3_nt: TGTGCCAGCAGAATGACAGGAGGTAATTCACCCCTCCACTTT
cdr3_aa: CASRMTGGNSPLHF

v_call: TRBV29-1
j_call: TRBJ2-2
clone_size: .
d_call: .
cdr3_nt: TGCAGCGTTGAAGGATACGGACTGAACACCGGGGAGCTGTTTTTT
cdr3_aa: CSVEGYGLNTGELFF

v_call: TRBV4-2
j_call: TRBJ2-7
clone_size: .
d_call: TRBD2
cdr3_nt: TGTGCCAGCAGCCAAGTAACTAGCGGGACCGAGCAGTACTTC
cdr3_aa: CASSQVTSGTEQYF

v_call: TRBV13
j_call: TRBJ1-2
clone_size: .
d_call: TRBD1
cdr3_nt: TGTGCCAGCAGCACAGGGTCCAGGGGGGACGGCTACACCTTC
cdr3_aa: CASSTGSRGDGYTF

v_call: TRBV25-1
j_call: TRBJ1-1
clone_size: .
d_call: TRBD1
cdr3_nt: TGTGCCAGCAGTCGGTCTCGGACAGGGCATTACACTGAAGCTTTCTTT
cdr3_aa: CASSRSRTGHYTEAFF

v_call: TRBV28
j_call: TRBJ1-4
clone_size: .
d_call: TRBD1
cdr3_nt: TGTGCCAGCAGTATTCCGGGACAGGTCCGTGAAAAACTGTTTTTT
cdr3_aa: CASSIPGQVREKLFF

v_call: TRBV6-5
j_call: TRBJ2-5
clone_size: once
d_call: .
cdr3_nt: TGTGCCAGCAGAAGACTAGTACAAGAGACCCAGTACTTC
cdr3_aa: CASRRLVQETQYF

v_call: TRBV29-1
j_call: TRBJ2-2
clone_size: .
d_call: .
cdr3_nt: TGCAGCGTCCATGACAGTAGGGCCGGGGAGCTGTTTTTT
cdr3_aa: CSVHDSRAGELFF

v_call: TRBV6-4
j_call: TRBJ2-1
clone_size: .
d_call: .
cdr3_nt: TGTGCCAGCAGTGAGGGAGGCTACAATGAGCAGTTCTTC
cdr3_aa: CASSEGGYNEQFF

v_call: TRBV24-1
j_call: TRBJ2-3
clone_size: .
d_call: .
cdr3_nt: TGTGCCACCAGTGACCGAACAGCCTCTAGCACAGATACGCAGTATTTT
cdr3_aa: CATSDRTASSTDTQYF

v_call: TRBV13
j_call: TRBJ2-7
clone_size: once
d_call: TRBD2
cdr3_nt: TGTGCCAGCAGCTTAGGACTAGCGGGGGCCTCCTACGAGCAGTACTTC
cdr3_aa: CASSLGLAGASYEQYF

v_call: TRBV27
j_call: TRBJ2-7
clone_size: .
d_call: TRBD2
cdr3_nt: TGTGCCAGCAGTCCCAGGACTAGCGGGGTTTCCTACGAGCAGTACTTC
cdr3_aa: CASSPRTSGVSYEQYF

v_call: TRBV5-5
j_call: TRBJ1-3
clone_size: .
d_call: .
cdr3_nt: TGTGCCAGCAGCTCACAGGGTATAGGGTCTGGAAACACCATATATTTT
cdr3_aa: CASSSQGIGSGNTIYF

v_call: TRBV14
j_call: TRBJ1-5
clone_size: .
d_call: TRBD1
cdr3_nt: TGTGCCAGCAGCCAAGAAGGCCTCGGGACAGGGGATCAGCCCCAGCATTTT
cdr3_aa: CASSQEGLGTGDQPQHF

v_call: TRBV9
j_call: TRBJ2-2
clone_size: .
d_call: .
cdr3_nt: TGTGCCAGCAGCGTAGGTGTCGGGGCCGGGGAGCTGTTTTTT
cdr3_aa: CASSVGVGAGELFF

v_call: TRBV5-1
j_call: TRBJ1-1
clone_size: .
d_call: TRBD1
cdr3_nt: TGCGCCAGCAGCCCGGAACAGGGGCGGAATTTTGAAGCTTTCTTT
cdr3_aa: CASSPEQGRNFEAFF

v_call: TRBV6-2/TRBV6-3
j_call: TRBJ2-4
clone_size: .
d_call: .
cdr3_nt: TGTGCCAGCAGTTACTCGACAGACGATACCCTAGCCAAAAACATTCAGTACTTC
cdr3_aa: CASSYSTDDTLAKNIQYF

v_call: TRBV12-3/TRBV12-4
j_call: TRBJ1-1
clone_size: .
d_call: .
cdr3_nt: TGTGCCAGCAGTTTGCAGTTGAACACTGAAGCTTTCTTT
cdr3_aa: CASSLQLNTEAFF

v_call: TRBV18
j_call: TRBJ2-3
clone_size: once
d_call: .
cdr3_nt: TGTGCCAGCTCACCGCAAGGGGCTTACACAGATACGCAGTATTTT
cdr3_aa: CASSPQGAYTDTQYF

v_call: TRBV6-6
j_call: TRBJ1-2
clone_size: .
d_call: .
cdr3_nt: TGTGCCACCAACGGGGGGGGCTACACCTTC
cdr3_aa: CATNGGGYTF

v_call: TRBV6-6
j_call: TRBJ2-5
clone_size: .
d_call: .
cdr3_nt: TGTGCCAGCAGCCTGGGCCAGACATCTCAAGAGACCCAGTACTTC
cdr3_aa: CASSLGQTSQETQYF

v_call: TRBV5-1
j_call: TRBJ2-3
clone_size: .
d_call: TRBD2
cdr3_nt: TGCGCCAGCTCTAGCGGGGGATCAGATACGCAGTATTTT
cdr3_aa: CASSSGGSDTQYF

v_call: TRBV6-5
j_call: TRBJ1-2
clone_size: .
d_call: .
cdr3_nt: TGTGCCAGCACCCCGGTGGGGCGCTATGGCTACACCTTC
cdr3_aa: CASTPVGRYGYTF

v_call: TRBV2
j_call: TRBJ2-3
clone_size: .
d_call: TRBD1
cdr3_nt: TGTGCCAGCAGACCGTTCAGGGACAGGCTCACAGATACGCAGTATTTT
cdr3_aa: CASRPFRDRLTDTQYF

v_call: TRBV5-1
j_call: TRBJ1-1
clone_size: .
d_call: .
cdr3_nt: TGCGCCAGCAGCTTGGTGGGGGACACCAGACATAACACTGAAGCTTTCTTT
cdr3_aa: CASSLVGDTRHNTEAFF

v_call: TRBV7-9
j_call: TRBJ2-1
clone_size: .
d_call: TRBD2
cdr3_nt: TGTGCCAGCAGCTTAACGGCGACTAGCGGGAGCTGGAGGGAGCAGTTCTTC
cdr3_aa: CASSLTATSGSWREQFF

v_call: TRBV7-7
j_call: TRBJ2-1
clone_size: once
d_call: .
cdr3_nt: TGTGCTAGCAGCTTAAGGAGGGAATCCTACAATGAGCAGTTCTTC
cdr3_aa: CASSLRRESYNEQFF

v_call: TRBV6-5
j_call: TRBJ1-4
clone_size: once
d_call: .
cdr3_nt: TGTGCCAGCAGTTACCGTCCCCGGGAAAAACTGTTTTTT
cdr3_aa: CASSYRPREKLFF

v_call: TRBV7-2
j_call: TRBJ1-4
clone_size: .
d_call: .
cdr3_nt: TGTGCCAGCAGCTTCTCCCCAGTGACCGGGGGGGAAAAACTGTTTTTT
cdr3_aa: CASSFSPVTGGEKLFF

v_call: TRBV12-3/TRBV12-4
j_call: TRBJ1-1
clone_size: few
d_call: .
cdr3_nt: TGTGCCAGCAGTTTAGAGGGGGGGACTGAAGCTTTCTTT
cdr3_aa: CASSLEGGTEAFF

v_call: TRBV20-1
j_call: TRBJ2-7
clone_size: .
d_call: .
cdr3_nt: TGCAGTTGGACTACCTCCTACGAGCAGTACTTC
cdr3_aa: CSWTTSYEQYF

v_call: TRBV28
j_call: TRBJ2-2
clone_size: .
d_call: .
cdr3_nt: TGTGCCAGCAGCGACCGAAGGGGCTCGGCTAACACCGGGGAGCTGTTTTTT
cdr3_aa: CASSDRRGSANTGELFF

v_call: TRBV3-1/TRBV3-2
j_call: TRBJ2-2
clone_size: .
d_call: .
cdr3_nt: TGTGCCAGCAGCAGGACGGGGAGCGGCACCGGGGAGCTGTTTTTT
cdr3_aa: CASSRTGSGTGELFF

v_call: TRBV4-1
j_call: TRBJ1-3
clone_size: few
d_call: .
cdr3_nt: TGCGCCAGCAGCCAAGGGGCGTTCTCTGGAAACACCATATATTTT
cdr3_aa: CASSQGAFSGNTIYF

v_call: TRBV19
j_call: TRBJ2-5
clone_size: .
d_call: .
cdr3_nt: TGTGCCAGTAGCGACAGTCGGGAGACCCAGTACTTC
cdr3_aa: CASSDSRETQYF

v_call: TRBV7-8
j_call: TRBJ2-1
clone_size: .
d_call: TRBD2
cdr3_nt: TGTGCCAGCCTAGCCGGGGCGGGAGGCTACAATGAGCAGTTCTTC
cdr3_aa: CASLAGAGGYNEQFF

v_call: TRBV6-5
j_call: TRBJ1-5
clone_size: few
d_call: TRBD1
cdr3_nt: TGTGCCAGCAGACCCGGGACAGGGAATCAGCCCCAGCATTTT
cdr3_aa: CASRPGTGNQPQHF

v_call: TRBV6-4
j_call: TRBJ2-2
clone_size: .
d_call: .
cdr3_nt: TGTGCCAGCAGTGTAGACAGCCCGAACACCGGGGAGCTGTTTTTT
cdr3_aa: CASSVDSPNTGELFF

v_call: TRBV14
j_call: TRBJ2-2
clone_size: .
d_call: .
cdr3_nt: TGTGCCAGCAGCCAATCTTCGGAGGGCCGGGTCGGGGAGCTGTTTTTT
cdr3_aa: CASSQSSEGRVGELFF

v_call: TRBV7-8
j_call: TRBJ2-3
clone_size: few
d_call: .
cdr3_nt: TGTGCCAGCAGCTTAGGCGGCCCCACAGATACGCAGTATTTT
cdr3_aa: CASSLGGPTDTQYF

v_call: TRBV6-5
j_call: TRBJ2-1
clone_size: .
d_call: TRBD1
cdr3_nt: TGTGCCAGCAGGGGACAGGGAGAGTTCTTC
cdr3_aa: CASRGQGEFF

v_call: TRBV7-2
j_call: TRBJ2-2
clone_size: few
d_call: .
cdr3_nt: TGTGCCAGCAGCTTATCTACAGGTACCGGGGAGCTGTTTTTT
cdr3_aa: CASSLSTGTGELFF

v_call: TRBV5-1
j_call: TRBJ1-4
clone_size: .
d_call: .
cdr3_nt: TGCGCCAGCAGCTGGGGGCGCGCTAATGAAAAACTGTTTTTT
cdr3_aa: CASSWGRANEKLFF